The clone carrying this T cell receptor (beta chain) was recorded a few times. Its antigen is not known. This entry belongs to a study of T-cell memory formation after mild COVID-19. Looking at the study overall: TCR clustering was largely donor specific.

Study-level results: Cross-reactive memory apparently joined, as some responding clones appeared in pre-infection memory. A second wave of clones peaked on day 37, and their SARS-CoV-2 specificity went unconfirmed.

TCRdb fed the 5' RACE reads into MiXCR, producing one record per CDR3 protein. Of 530,000 or so distinct CDR3 sequences listed, 17% are singletons. Germline-derived CDR1 and CDR2 are SQVTM and ANQGSEA. The CDR3 is made up of 15 amino acids. The V and J ends lost 4 bases and 5 bases respectively, with 17 bases between them. V and J are TRBV29-1 and TRBJ1-4; weak D call: TRBD1 (5 bases). This sequence originates from an adult woman who had mild COVID-19 (a few samples of this study predate the infection). Cell type and time point are not known. Sample: PBMCs or a T cell subset sorted from them (not recorded which). The CDR3 spells CSVGVVDSPNEKLFF. The CDR3 region has the DNA TGCAGCGTTGGGGTCGTCGACAGTCCAAATGAAAAACTGTTTTTT. The complete variable domain, with remaining parts taken from reference TRBV29-1 and TRBJ1-4, reads SAVISQKPSRDICQRGTSLTIQCQVDSQVTMMFWYRQQPGQSLTLIATANQGSEATYESGFVIDKFPISRPNLTFSTLTVSNMSPEDSSIYLCSVGVVDSPNEKLFFGSGTQLSVL.